This T cell receptor beta chain was identified during a study of T cells in Graves' hyperthyroidism and ophthalmopathy. Study-wide results and caveats: Median prediction lead before ophthalmopathy onset was about 6.5 months with the model.

This clonotype was seen a handful of times. Its antigen is unidentified. What was amplified from RNA transcripts were TCR beta CDR3 regions. Carried out on the TCR CDR3, a first-round RT-PCR used the HTBI primer set. TCRdb reprocessed the multiplex PCR reads via MiXCR and lists one record per CDR3 protein. This sample has fewer than 400,000 distinct CDR3 sequences, with roughly 13% found just once. The study included ophthalmopathy patients with Clinical Activity Score at least 3, NOSPECS grade at least 4 and duration under 3 months. The sample taken for sequencing was blood. The clonotype was recovered from a man aged 50-59 years with Graves' ophthalmopathy.

The CDR3 DNA reads TGCAGTGCTAGGGGCACACTCCAAGAGACCCAGTACTTC. Translating it yields CSARGTLQETQYF. The J gene is TRBJ2-5, the V gene TRBV20-1, with D uncertain. The CDR3 runs to 13 residues. Between the trimmed V and J ends, which lost 3 bases and 1 base, there was a span of 9 bases. Per the germline V gene, CDR1 is DFQATT and CDR2 is SNEGSKA (reference sequence).